The table lists the clone carrying this TCR beta chain with a count of one. The V end was cut by 0 bases, the J end by 7 bases, with 18 bases between. This CDR3 contains 16 residues. The germline V gene has CDR1 MNHEY and CDR2 SVGAGI. This specimen belongs to a study of blood T cell repertoires in COVID-19. On the study more broadly: Acute and convalescent COVID-19 samples came from the United States, Italy and Spain. The analysed material was cDNA or gDNA that came from T cells, B-cell-depleted T cells, or PBMCs.

Original processing notes: How many nucleated cells were present was estimated from reference gene primer amplification. The method was immunoSEQ multiplex PCR; TCRdb's version includes in-frame clones alone and lacks a portion of them. V, J and clone size reflect that table, while D and trimming were determined from the DNA. The sample records tens of thousands of clones, about 88% being singletons. The chain links TRBV6-5 to TRBJ1-2; D gene uncertain. The source of this sequence is a woman aged 80 or over with active COVID-19. Sequenced input: peripheral blood. CDR3 coding DNA: TGTGCCAGCAGTTACTCGCGGGGATTCAGTACAGCTGGCTACACCTTC. Protein sequence: CASSYSRGFSTAGYTF.